This TCR beta chain originates from a study of blood T cells in healthy people across ages. Study-level findings and limits: Expanded clonotype changes were possibly confounded by unknown donor CMV status. With naive T cell percentage, TCR beta diversity showed a strong correlation.

This clonotype was counted only a few times. As yet, its antigen is unknown. For the second PCR, which ran for roughly 7 to 11 cycles, a sample-barcoded 5' primer and a J-beta primer mix were used. TCRdb re-called the 5' RACE reads with MiXCR, one entry per CDR3 protein. The sample lists 550,000 to 650,000 distinct CDR3 sequences; about 29% were seen once. Extracted total RNA amounted to at least 5 micrograms for each sample. Trimming cost V 8 bases and J 1 base; bases outside gene matches: 7. From germline, CDR1 is LGHNA and CDR2 YSLEER. The CDR3 sequence is 16 residues long. This sample also appeared in a second study, on T cells of mothers and their children. That source adds: Samples came from a few healthy Caucasian mothers and their six children.

The TCR was taken from a boy between 2 and 10 years old in good health. Sequencing used blood. J is TRBJ2-1 and V is TRBV4-3, with TRBD2 matching 11 bases. The chain's CDR3 is CASGGLAGNSYNEQFF. CDR3 DNA sequence: TGCGCCAGCGGCGGACTAGCGGGTAATTCCTACAATGAGCAGTTCTTC.